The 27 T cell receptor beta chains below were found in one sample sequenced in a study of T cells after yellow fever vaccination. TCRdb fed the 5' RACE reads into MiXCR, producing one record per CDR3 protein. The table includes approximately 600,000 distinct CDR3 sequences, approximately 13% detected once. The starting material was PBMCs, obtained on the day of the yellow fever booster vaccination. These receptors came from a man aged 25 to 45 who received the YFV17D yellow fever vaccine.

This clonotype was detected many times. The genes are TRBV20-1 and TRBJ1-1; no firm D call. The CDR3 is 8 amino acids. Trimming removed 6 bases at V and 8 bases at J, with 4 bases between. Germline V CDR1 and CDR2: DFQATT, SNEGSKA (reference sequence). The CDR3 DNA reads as TGCAGTGCCAGGGAAGCTTTCTTT. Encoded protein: CSAREAFF.

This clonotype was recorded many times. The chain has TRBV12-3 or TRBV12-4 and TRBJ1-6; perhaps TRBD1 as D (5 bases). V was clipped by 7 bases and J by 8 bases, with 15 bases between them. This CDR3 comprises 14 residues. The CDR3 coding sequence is TGTGCCAGCACCCTTCGGGACCGGGATTCACCCCTCCACTTT. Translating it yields CASTLRDRDSPLHF.

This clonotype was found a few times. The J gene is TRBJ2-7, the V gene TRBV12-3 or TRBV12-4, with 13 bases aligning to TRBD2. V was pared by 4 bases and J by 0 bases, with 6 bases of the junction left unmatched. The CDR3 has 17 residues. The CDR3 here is CASSSGTSGASSYEQYF. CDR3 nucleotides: TGTGCCAGCAGTTCCGGGACTAGCGGGGCGAGCTCCTACGAGCAGTACTTC.

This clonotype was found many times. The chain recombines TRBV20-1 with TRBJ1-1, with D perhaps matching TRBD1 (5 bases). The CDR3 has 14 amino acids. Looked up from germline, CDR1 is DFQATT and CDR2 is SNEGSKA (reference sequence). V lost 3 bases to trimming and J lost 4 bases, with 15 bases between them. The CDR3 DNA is TGCAGTGCTAGGGTGACCCAGAGGGGCACTGAAGCTTTCTTT. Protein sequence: CSARVTQRGTEAFF.

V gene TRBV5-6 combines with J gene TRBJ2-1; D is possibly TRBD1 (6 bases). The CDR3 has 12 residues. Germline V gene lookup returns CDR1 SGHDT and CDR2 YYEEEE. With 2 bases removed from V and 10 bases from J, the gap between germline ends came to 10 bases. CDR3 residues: CASSFTGREQFF. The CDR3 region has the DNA TGTGCCAGCAGCTTCACAGGGCGAGAGCAGTTCTTC.

CDR3 DNA sequence: TGTGCCAGCAGTGTCCTTTCCGGGGCTAACACCGGGGAGCTGTTTTTT. Translating it yields CASSVLSGANTGELFF. J is TRBJ2-2 and V is TRBV25-1, with D perhaps being TRBD1 or TRBD2 (5 bases each). Trimming removed 4 bases at V and 2 bases at J, with 14 bases between. This CDR3 contains 16 residues. The germline V gene encodes CDR1 MGHDK and CDR2 SYGVNS.

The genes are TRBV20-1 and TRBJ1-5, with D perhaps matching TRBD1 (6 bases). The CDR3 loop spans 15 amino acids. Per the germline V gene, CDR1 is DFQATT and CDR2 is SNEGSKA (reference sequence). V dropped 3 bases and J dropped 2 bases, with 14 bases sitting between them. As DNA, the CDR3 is TGCAGTGCTAGGGGTCAGGGGTTCGGCAATCAGCCCCAGCATTTT. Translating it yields CSARGQGFGNQPQHF.

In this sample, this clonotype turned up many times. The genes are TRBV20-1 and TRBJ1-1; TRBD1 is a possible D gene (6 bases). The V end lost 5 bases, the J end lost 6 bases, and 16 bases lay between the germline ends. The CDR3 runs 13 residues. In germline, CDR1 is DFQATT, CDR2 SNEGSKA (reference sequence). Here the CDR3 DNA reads TGCAGTGCTGGCGGGGGGGGCCTGCCTGAAGCTTTCTTT. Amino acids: CSAGGGGLPEAFF.

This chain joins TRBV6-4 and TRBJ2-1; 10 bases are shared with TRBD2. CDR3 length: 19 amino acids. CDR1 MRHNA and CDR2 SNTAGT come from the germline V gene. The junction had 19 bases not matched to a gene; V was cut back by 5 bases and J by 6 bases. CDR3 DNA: TGTGCCAGCAGTCCACCCCGGCCCAGCGGGAGGGCCCCCCCCAATGAGCAGTTCTTC. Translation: CASSPPRPSGRAPPNEQFF.

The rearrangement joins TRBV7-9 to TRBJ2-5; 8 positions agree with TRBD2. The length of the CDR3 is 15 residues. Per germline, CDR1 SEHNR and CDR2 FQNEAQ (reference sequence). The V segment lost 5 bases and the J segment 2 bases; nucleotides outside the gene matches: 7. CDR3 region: CASSRPSGLQETQYF. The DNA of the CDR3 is TGTGCCAGCAGCCGGCCTAGCGGGCTACAAGAGACCCAGTACTTC.

This CDR3 reads CASSSWGGKTLRDTQYF. The CDR3, as DNA: TGTGCCAGCAGCTCATGGGGGGGAAAAACCCTGAGAGATACGCAGTATTTT. The J gene is TRBJ2-3, the V gene TRBV7-2; 7 bases line up with TRBD2. The CDR3 has 17 residues. V shed 4 bases, J shed 5 bases, and the junction held 15 bases outside the gene matches. In germline, CDR1 is SGHTA, CDR2 FQGNSA.

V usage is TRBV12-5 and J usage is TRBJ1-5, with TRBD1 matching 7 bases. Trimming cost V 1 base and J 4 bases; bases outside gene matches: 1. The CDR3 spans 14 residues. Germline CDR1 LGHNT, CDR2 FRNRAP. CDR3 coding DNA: TGTGCTAGTGGTTTGGCGACAGGGAATCAGCCCCAGCATTTT. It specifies CASGLATGNQPQHF.

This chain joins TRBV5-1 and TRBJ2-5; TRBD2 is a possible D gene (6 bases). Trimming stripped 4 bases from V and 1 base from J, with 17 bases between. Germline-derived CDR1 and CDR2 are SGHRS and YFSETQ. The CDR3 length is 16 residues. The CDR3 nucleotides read TGCGCCAGCAGCCCTGCTGGGGGGAAAGGCCAAGAGACCCAGTACTTC. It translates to CASSPAGGKGQETQYF.

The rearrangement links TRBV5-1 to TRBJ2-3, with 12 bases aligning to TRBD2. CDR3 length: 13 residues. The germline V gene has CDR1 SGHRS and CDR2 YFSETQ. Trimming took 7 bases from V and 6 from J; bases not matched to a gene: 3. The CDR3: CASLTSGSDTQYF. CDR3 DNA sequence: TGCGCCAGCCTGACTAGCGGGAGTGATACGCAGTATTTT. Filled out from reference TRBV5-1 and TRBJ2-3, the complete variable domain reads KAGVTQTPRYLIKTRGQQVTLSCSPISGHRSVSWYQQTPGQGLQFLFEYFSETQRNKGNFPGRFSGRQFSNSRSEMNVSTLELGDSALYLCASLTSGSDTQYFGPGTRLTVL.

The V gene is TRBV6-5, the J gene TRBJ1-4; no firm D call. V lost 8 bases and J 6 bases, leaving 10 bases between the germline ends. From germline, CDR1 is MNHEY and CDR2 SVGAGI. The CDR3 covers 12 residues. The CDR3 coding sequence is TGTGCCAGCCGACGGTTTGATGAAAAACTGTTTTTT. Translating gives CASRRFDEKLFF.

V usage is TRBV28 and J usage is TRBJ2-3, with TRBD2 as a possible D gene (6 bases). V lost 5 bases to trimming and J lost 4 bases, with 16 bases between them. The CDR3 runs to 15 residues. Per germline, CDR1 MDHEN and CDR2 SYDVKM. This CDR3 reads CASSPSGVPADTQYF. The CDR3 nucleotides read TGTGCCAGCAGTCCCTCGGGGGTCCCCGCAGATACGCAGTATTTT.

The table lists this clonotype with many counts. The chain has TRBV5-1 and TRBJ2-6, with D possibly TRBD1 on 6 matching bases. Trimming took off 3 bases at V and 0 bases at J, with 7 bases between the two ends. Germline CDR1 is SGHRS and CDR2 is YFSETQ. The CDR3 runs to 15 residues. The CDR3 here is CASSSQGSGANVLTF. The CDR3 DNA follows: TGCGCCAGCAGCTCACAGGGCTCTGGGGCCAACGTCCTGACTTTC. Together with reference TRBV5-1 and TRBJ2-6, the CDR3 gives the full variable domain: KAGVTQTPRYLIKTRGQQVTLSCSPISGHRSVSWYQQTPGQGLQFLFEYFSETQRNKGNFPGRFSGRQFSNSRSEMNVSTLELGDSALYLCASSSQGSGANVLTFGAGSRLTVL.

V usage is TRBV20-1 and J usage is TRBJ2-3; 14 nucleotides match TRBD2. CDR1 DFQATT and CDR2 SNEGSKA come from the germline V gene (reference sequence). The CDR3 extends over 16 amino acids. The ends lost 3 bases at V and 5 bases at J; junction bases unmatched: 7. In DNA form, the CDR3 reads TGCAGTGCTAGCTTCGACGGACTAGCGGGAGGAGATACGCAGTATTTT. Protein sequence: CSASFDGLAGGDTQYF.

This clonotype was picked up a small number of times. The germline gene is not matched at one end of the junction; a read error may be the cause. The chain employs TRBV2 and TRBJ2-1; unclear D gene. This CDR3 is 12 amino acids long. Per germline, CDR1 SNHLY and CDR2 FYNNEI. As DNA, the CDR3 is TGTGCCAGCAGTGAAGGTCCGGCTTTGTGCATCTTC. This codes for CASSEGPALCIF.

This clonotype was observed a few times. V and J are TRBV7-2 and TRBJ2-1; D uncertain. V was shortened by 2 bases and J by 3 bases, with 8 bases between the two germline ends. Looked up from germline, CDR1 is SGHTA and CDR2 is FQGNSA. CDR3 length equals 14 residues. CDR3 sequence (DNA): TGTGCCAGCAGCTTACTCCGGAACTACAATGAGCAGTTCTTC. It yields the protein CASSLLRNYNEQFF.

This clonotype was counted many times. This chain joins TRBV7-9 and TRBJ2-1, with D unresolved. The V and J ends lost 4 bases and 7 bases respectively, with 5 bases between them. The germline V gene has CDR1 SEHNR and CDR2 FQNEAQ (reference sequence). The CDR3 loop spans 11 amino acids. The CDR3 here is CASSSLNEQFF. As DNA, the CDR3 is TGTGCCAGCAGCTCCCTAAATGAGCAGTTCTTC.

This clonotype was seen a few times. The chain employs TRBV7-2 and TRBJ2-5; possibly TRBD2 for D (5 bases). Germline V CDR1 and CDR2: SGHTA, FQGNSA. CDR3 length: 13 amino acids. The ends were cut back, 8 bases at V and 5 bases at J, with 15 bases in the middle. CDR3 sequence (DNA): TGTGCCAGCGCCGCGGGTAGTTGGGAGACCCAGTACTTC. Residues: CASAAGSWETQYF.

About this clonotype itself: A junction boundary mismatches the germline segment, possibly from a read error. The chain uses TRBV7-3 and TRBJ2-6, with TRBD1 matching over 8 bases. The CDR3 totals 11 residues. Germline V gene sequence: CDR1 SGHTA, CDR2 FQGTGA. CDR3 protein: CASSSGTGWVF. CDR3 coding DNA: TGTGCCAGCAGCTCCGGGACAGGCTGGGTTTTC.

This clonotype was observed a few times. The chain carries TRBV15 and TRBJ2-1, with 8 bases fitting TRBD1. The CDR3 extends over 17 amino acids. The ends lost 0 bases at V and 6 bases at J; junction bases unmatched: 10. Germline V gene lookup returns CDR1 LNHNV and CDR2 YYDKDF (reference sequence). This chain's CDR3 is CATSREKATGVSNEQFF. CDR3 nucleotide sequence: TGTGCCACCAGCAGAGAAAAGGCGACAGGGGTTAGCAATGAGCAGTTCTTC.

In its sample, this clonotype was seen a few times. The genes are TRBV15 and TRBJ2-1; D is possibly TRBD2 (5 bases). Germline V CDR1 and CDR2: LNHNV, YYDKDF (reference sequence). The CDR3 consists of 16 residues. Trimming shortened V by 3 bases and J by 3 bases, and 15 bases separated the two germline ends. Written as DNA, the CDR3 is TGTGCCACCAGCAGTACTACTAGACAATACTACAATGAGCAGTTCTTC. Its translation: CATSSTTRQYYNEQFF.

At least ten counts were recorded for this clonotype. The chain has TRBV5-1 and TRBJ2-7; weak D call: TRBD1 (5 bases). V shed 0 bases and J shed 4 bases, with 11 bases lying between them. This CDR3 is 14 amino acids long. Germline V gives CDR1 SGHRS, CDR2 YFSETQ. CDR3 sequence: CASSLGSGPYEQYF. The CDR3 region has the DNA TGCGCCAGCAGCTTGGGATCAGGGCCTTACGAGCAGTACTTC.

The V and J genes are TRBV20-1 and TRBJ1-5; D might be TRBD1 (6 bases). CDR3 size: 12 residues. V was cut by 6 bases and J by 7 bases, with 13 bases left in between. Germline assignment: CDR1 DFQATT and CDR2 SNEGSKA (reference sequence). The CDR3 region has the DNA TGCAGTGCGGGGGCAGAGGCACAGCCCCAGCATTTT. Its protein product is CSAGAEAQPQHF.